This TCR beta chain originates from a study of sequential checkpoint blockade in melanoma. V was clipped by 5 bases and J by 5 bases; unmatched bases: 12. The CDR3 totals 16 residues. In germline, CDR1 is SSHAT, CDR2 FNYEAQ (reference sequence). Libraries were prepared by immunoSEQ multiplex PCR; TCRdb keeps only in-frame clonotypes and omits some of them. Of about 21,000 clones in the sample, more than 25% are singletons; the top ten hold about 6.6%. As for treatment: randomized to nivolumab then ipilimumab (arm A) or the reverse (arm B). The specimen was tumor tissue (inferred from file names), collected from a patient given nivolumab and ipilimumab in sequence. The receptor was isolated from a human donor with melanoma. J is TRBJ2-7 and V is TRBV7-7; 10 positions agree with TRBD1. CDR3 nucleotide sequence: TGTGCCAGCAGCCCACGCGATGGGACAGGGGATGACGAGCAGTACTTC. Amino acid sequence: CASSPRDGTGDDEQYF. The complete variable domain, with remaining parts taken from reference TRBV7-7 and TRBJ2-7, reads GAGVSQSPRYKVTKRGQDVTLRCDPISSHATLYWYQQALGQGPEFLTYFNYEAQPDKSGLPSDRFSAERPEGSISTLTIQRTEQRDSAMYRCASSPRDGTGDDEQYFGPGTRLTVT.